The 18 T cell receptor beta chains given below trace back to one sample, sequenced in a study of cytomegalovirus exposure and HLA in healthy donors. PCR employed 60 Vbeta and 13 Jbeta primers. Assay used: immunoSEQ multiplex PCR; TCRdb lists only in-frame clones, some missing. Altogether 200,000 to 250,000 clones are present, roughly four fifths being singletons, with the ten largest covering about 7.5%. The sequenced sample was PBMCs. These receptors all stem from a woman aged 60 to 75 in good health and CMV-seropositive.

The V call is TRBV7-9, the J call TRBJ2-1, with 8 nucleotides matching TRBD2. CDR1 is SEHNR, CDR2 FQNEAQ, per germline (reference sequence). Trimming took 0 bases from V and 9 from J; bases not matched to a gene: 10. CDR3 size: 16 residues. CDR3 loop: CASSLAGTSRSGEQFF. The CDR3 nucleotides read TGTGCCAGCAGCTTAGCCGGGACTAGTCGTTCCGGTGAGCAGTTCTTC. Full variable domain (rest looked up from reference TRBV7-9 and TRBJ2-1): DTGVSQNPRHKITKRGQNVTFRCDPISEHNRLYWYRQTLGQGPEFLTYFQNEAQLEKSRLLSDRFSAERPKGSFSTLEIQRTEQGDSAMYLCASSLAGTSRSGEQFFGPGTRLTVL.

The chain uses TRBV6-1 and TRBJ2-5; D is ambiguous. Germline V gene sequence: CDR1 MNHNS, CDR2 SASEGT. V gave up 5 bases and J gave up 5 bases, with 12 bases separating them. This CDR3 region has 13 residues. Here the CDR3 reads CASSFRVMETQYF. Here the CDR3 DNA reads TGTGCCAGCAGTTTCCGGGTTATGGAGACCCAGTACTTC.

The J gene is TRBJ2-7, the V gene TRBV28; 9 positions agree with TRBD1. The germline V gene has CDR1 MDHEN and CDR2 SYDVKM. This CDR3 spans 13 amino acids. The trim removed 5 bases at V and 3 bases at J, leaving 2 bases unmatched. CDR3 in DNA: TGTGCCAGCAGTCTGGGACAGGGCTACGAGCAGTACTTC. This gives the protein CASSLGQGYEQYF.

The gene calls are TRBV7-9 and TRBJ2-1; 11 bases agree with TRBD2. With V trimmed by 2 bases and J by 5 bases, 8 bases remained unmatched. CDR3 length equals 17 residues. Germline V gene lookup returns CDR1 SEHNR and CDR2 FQNEAQ (reference sequence). The CDR3 region is CASSLSIAGGDDNEQFF. In nucleotides, the CDR3 is TGTGCCAGCAGCTTAAGTATAGCGGGAGGGGACGACAATGAGCAGTTCTTC.

The chain has TRBV30 and TRBJ2-7, with 9 bases fitting TRBD1. This CDR3 is 14 amino acids long. CDR1 and CDR2 from the germline V gene are GTSNPN and SVGIG (reference sequence). V trimming: 4 bases; J trimming: 4 bases; junction bases outside the gene matches: 8. The CDR3 loop is CAWIPDRGSYEQYF. The CDR3 bases are TGTGCCTGGATCCCGGACAGGGGAAGTTACGAGCAGTACTTC.

The V and J genes are TRBV7-6 and TRBJ2-5; D possibly corresponds to TRBD2 (7 bases). V gave up 3 bases and J gave up 5 bases, with 10 bases separating them. Germline CDR1 SGHVS, CDR2 FNYEAQ. The CDR3 is made up of 13 amino acids. The CDR3 nucleotides read TGTGCCAGCAGCTTGGGGGGGCTGGAGACCCAGTACTTC. Protein: CASSLGGLETQYF.

The chain links TRBV7-3 to TRBJ2-4, with D unresolved. CDR1 SGHTA and CDR2 FQGTGA come from the germline V gene. Trimming shortened V by 5 bases and J by 1 base, and 15 bases separated the two germline ends. The CDR3 runs to 16 residues. The CDR3 region is CASSTGSEIAKNIQYF. As DNA, the CDR3 is TGTGCCAGCAGCACCGGGTCGGAGATCGCCAAAAACATTCAGTACTTC.

V is TRBV2 and J is TRBJ2-3, with TRBD2 as a possible D gene (5 bases). CDR3 length: 17 amino acids. CDR1 SNHLY and CDR2 FYNNEI come from the germline V gene. V lost 0 bases, J lost 0 bases, and 13 bases lay in between. CDR3 bases: TGTGCCAGCAGTGAAGCGCAGGTGGCGGGCAGCACAGATACGCAGTATTTT. Residues: CASSEAQVAGSTDTQYF. The full variable domain, its missing parts supplied by reference TRBV2 and TRBJ2-3, is EPEVTQTPSHQVTQMGQEVILRCVPISNHLYFYWYRQILGQKVEFLVSFYNNEISEKSEIFDDQFSVERPDGSNFTLKIRSTKLEDSAMYFCASSEAQVAGSTDTQYFGPGTRLTVL.

The chain has TRBV4-1 and TRBJ2-2; a weak D match, TRBD1 (5 bases). V shed 0 bases and J shed 7 bases, with 18 bases lying between them. In germline, CDR1 is MGHRA, CDR2 YSYEKL. This CDR3 is 17 amino acids long. DNA of the CDR3: TGCGCCAGCAGCCAAGATCCCGGCAGGGCTGGGAACGGGGAGCTGTTTTTT. Translated: CASSQDPGRAGNGELFF.

This clone appeared a few times. Other DNA sequences of this sample code for an identical CDR3. The genes are TRBV5-4 and TRBJ1-2; the match to TRBD1 covers 8 bases. Germline V lookup: CDR1 SGHNT, CDR2 YYREEE (reference sequence). Trimming took 2 bases from V and 8 from J; bases not matched to a gene: 8. This CDR3 region has 14 residues. The CDR3 protein is CASSFGQGAGGYTF. Here the CDR3 DNA reads TGTGCCAGCAGCTTCGGCCAGGGGGCCGGAGGCTACACCTTC.

This sequence joins TRBV6-6 and TRBJ2-7, with 9 bases that match TRBD1. V gave up 10 bases and J gave up 5 bases; unmatched junction bases: 12. The V gene's germline CDR1 is MNHNY and CDR2 SVGAGI (reference sequence). The CDR3 sequence is 14 residues long. For the CDR3, the DNA is TGTGCCATCGAACCGGGACAGGGTGCCGACGAGCAGTACTTC. This gives the protein CAIEPGQGADEQYF.

The V and J genes are TRBV9 and TRBJ2-2; 7 bases fit TRBD2. The CDR3 is 16 residues long. Germline CDR1 SGDLS, CDR2 YYNGEE. Losses at the gene ends were 3 bases for V and 0 bases for J; bases not matched to a gene: 5. CDR3 sequence: CASSATGLANTGELFF. CDR3 bases: TGTGCCAGCAGCGCCACCGGACTAGCGAACACCGGGGAGCTGTTTTTT.

CDR3 sequence (DNA): TGTGCCAGCTCAACGGGACAGGGGAAGATAGGGTATGGCTACACCTTC. It codes for CASSTGQGKIGYGYTF. The gene calls are TRBV18 and TRBJ1-2; TRBD1 matches at 10 bases. The CDR3 has 16 residues. V gave up 5 bases and J gave up 5 bases; unmatched junction bases: 11. CDR1 and CDR2 (germline): KGHSH, LQKENI.

The CDR3 loop is CASSLWYRGNEKLFF. The CDR3 coding sequence is TGCGCCAGCAGCTTGTGGTACAGGGGGAATGAAAAACTGTTTTTT. This chain links TRBV5-1 with TRBJ1-4, with 8 positions matching TRBD1. This CDR3 region has 15 residues. After removal of 1 base from V and 5 bases from J, the junction contained 4 bases not matched to a gene. CDR1 and CDR2 from the germline V gene are SGHRS and YFSETQ.

The V call is TRBV6-5, the J call TRBJ1-2; perhaps TRBD1 as D (6 bases). This CDR3 is built from 12 residues. Germline V gene sequence: CDR1 MNHEY, CDR2 SVGAGI. V lost 4 bases, J lost 8 bases, and 11 bases lay in between. The CDR3 here is CASSSGQRGYTF. In nucleotides, the CDR3 is TGTGCCAGCAGTTCCGGACAGAGGGGCTACACCTTC.

The count of this clone is one. This chain connects TRBV6-6 to TRBJ1-6; unclear D gene. The germline CDR1 and CDR2 sequences are MNHNY and SVGAGI (reference sequence). The CDR3 extends over 14 amino acids. V was clipped by 4 bases and J by 7 bases, with 11 bases between them. The CDR3 protein is CASSSSPGNSPLHF. In nucleotides, the CDR3 is TGTGCCAGCAGTTCCAGCCCGGGGAATTCACCCCTCCACTTT.

This rearrangement joins TRBV19 to TRBJ1-1; D not resolved. The V gene lost 7 bases and the J gene lost 1 base, with 10 bases spanning the gap. The V gene's germline CDR1 is LNHDA and CDR2 SQIVND (reference sequence). The CDR3 spans 13 residues. The CDR3 loop reads CASTVGRNTEAFF. CDR3 coding DNA: TGTGCCAGTACCGTAGGGAGGAACACTGAAGCTTTCTTT.

V is TRBV5-4 and J is TRBJ2-3, with TRBD2 identical over 8 bases. The J segment lost 5 bases and the V segment lost 3 bases, leaving 5 bases of the junction unmatched. The CDR3 totals 14 residues. CDR1 SGHNT and CDR2 YYREEE come from the germline V gene (reference sequence). CDR3: CASSSGLAGDTQYF. For the CDR3, the DNA is TGTGCCAGCAGCTCCGGACTAGCTGGAGATACGCAGTATTTT.